This entry describes one TCR beta chain. The CDR3 totals 15 residues. The V and J ends lost 6 bases and 3 bases respectively, with 14 bases between them. CDR1 MNHEY and CDR2 SVGAGI come from the germline V gene. This sample is drawn from a study of blood T cell repertoires in COVID-19. Sequencing used immunoSEQ multiplex PCR; TCRdb keeps in-frame clones, though not all of them. The sample shows a few hundred thousand clones, over 75% of them seen only once. This TCR was recovered from a woman in her 70s with COVID-19, enrolled during active disease. Specimen: peripheral blood. This chain uses TRBV6-5 with TRBJ2-2, with D perhaps TRBD1 (6 bases). DNA for the CDR3: TGTGCCAGCAGACTCCAGGGGTTGTACACCGGGGAGCTGTTTTTT. Translated, it gives CASRLQGLYTGELFF.